This T cell receptor beta chain came from a study of blood T cells in healthy people across ages. V lost 7 bases, J lost 4 bases, and 14 bases lay in between. In germline, CDR1 is SGHKS, CDR2 YYEKEE (reference sequence). The CDR3 covers 13 residues. Through a sample-barcoded 5' primer and a J-beta primer mix, a second PCR was run for roughly 7 to 12 cycles. Unique molecular identifiers of 12 random nucleotides labeled each cDNA. TCRdb reprocessed the 5' RACE reads with MiXCR, giving one entry per CDR3 protein. This table has some 850,000 distinct CDR3 sequences, around 24% appearing once. This clonotype was picked up a small number of times. Each donor had around 9.2 milliliters of peripheral blood drawn. These data also formed part of another study, on T cells of mothers and their children.

The chain has TRBV5-5 and TRBJ1-2; D might be TRBD1 (5 bases). The source material was blood. The receptor's source is a boy between 10 and 17 years old in good health. This CDR3 reads CASDVGAGYGYTF. Here the CDR3 DNA reads TGTGCCAGCGACGTAGGGGCCGGCTATGGCTACACCTTC.